The 20 T cell receptor beta chains listed next were all sequenced from one sample in a study of T-cell reconstitution after alpha-beta-depleted transplantation in children. Researchers prepared the TCRbeta library using unique molecular identifiers, the study reports. In TCRdb, the PCR reads were re-called with MiXCR into one record per CDR3 protein. The top ten hold about 5% of the sample, which has about 480,000 distinct CDR3 sequences, approximately 13% seen once. The material sequenced was PBMCs from the stem cell graft donor, taken from the stem cell graft. The origin of the receptors is a human donor who donated a stem cell graft to a child with combined immunodeficiency.

The chain recombines TRBV5-5 with TRBJ2-1, with a weak D call TRBD1 (6 bases). V lost 1 base, J lost 5 bases, and 7 bases lay in between. CDR1 is SGHKS, CDR2 YYEKEE, per germline (reference sequence). The CDR3 spans 13 residues. As DNA, the CDR3 is TGTGCCAGCAGCTTGCGGGACAACAATGAGCAGTTCTTC. Residues: CASSLRDNNEQFF.

This chain links TRBV27 with TRBJ1-1; tentative D call: TRBD1 (5 bases). Trimming took off 3 bases at V and 3 bases at J, with 11 bases between the two ends. Per germline, CDR1 MNHEY and CDR2 SMNVEV (reference sequence). CDR3 length: 14 amino acids. This CDR3 reads CASSFQGLDTEAFF. The CDR3 region has the DNA TGTGCCAGCAGTTTCCAGGGCTTGGACACTGAAGCTTTCTTT.

V usage is TRBV7-9 and J usage is TRBJ2-1, with D perhaps matching TRBD1 or TRBD2 (5 bases each). In germline, CDR1 is SEHNR, CDR2 FQNEAQ (reference sequence). This CDR3 has 13 amino acids. Trimming stripped 6 bases from V and 10 bases from J, with 16 bases between. As DNA, the CDR3 is TGTGCCAGCAGTGGGGCAGGGAGTGTAGAGCAGTTCTTC. Translated: CASSGAGSVEQFF.

This clonotype was observed a handful of times. The genes are TRBV9 and TRBJ2-1, with 8 bases lining up with TRBD2. CDR1 is SGDLS and CDR2 is YYNGEE in the germline V gene. The CDR3 has 14 residues. J gave up 4 bases and V 1 base, and 1 base lay outside the gene matches. CDR3 sequence reads: CASSVREGYNEQFF. Here the CDR3 DNA reads TGTGCCAGCAGCGTACGGGAGGGGTACAATGAGCAGTTCTTC.

This clonotype has more than one count but fewer than ten. J is TRBJ2-3 and V is TRBV9; 8 nucleotides align to TRBD2. The CDR3 covers 15 residues. Germline V gives CDR1 SGDLS, CDR2 YYNGEE. The V gene end was trimmed by 3 bases and the J gene end by 2 bases; junction bases not matched to a gene: 5. The CDR3 loop is CASSALAGTTDTQYF. For the CDR3, the DNA is TGTGCCAGCAGCGCTTTAGCGGGGACCACAGATACGCAGTATTTT.

This chain links TRBV28 with TRBJ2-7; possible D gene TRBD2, 6 bases. V was clipped by 11 bases and J by 5 bases, with 28 bases between them. CDR1 MDHEN and CDR2 SYDVKM come from the germline V gene. The CDR3 length is 16 residues. The CDR3 here is CAAGRSSSGTLHEQYF. The CDR3 DNA is TGTGCCGCGGGACGGTCTTCCTCCGGGACCCTACACGAGCAGTACTTC.

The chain joins TRBV6-1 to TRBJ2-2, with 9 positions matching TRBD1. The CDR3 loop spans 15 amino acids. The germline V gene encodes CDR1 MNHNS and CDR2 SASEGT. V was pared by 5 bases and J by 7 bases, with 8 bases of the junction left unmatched. CDR3 coding DNA: TGTGCCAGCAGTACCACAGGGGGCGAGGGCGGGGAGCTGTTTTTT. Its translation is CASSTTGGEGGELFF.

This clonotype was seen repeatedly, ten times or more. J is TRBJ2-2 and V is TRBV24-1; the D is unclear. The CDR3 consists of 15 residues. The germline V and J ends were trimmed by 4 bases and 2 bases, with 10 bases remaining between them. CDR1 and CDR2 (germline): KGHDR, SFDVKD. CDR3 sequence: CATSEGRSNTGELFF. In DNA form, the CDR3 reads TGTGCCACCAGTGAAGGGCGGTCCAACACCGGGGAGCTGTTTTTT.

The chain links TRBV6-1 to TRBJ2-1, with 9 bases identical to TRBD1. This CDR3 is 18 amino acids long. V gave up 6 bases and J gave up 2 bases; unmatched junction bases: 14. The germline V gene encodes CDR1 MNHNS and CDR2 SASEGT. For the CDR3, the DNA is TGTGCCAGCAGAGAGGGGACAGGGTTAAGGTCGGCCTACAATGAGCAGTTCTTC. Amino acid sequence: CASREGTGLRSAYNEQFF.

This clonotype was counted a few times. The genes are TRBV24-1 and TRBJ2-5; D not certain. CDR1 and CDR2 (germline): KGHDR, SFDVKD. Deletions cut 4 bases from V and 3 bases from J, with 8 bases between. This CDR3 has 13 amino acids. The CDR3 is CATSEDLEETQYF. Here the CDR3 DNA reads TGTGCCACCAGTGAGGACCTGGAAGAGACCCAGTACTTC.

The chain combines TRBV11-3 with TRBJ2-1; 8 bases fit TRBD1. Trimming cost V 5 bases and J 4 bases; bases outside gene matches: 10. Per the germline V gene, CDR1 is SGHNT and CDR2 is YENEEA. The CDR3 runs to 16 residues. CDR3 sequence reads: CASSPGAGTGYNEQFF. In nucleotides, the CDR3 is TGTGCCAGCAGCCCAGGCGCCGGGACAGGTTACAATGAGCAGTTCTTC.

The genes are TRBV2 and TRBJ2-2; 9 nucleotides match TRBD2. The V segment lost 3 bases and the J segment 5 bases; nucleotides outside the gene matches: 7. The CDR3 spans 16 residues. The germline V gene encodes CDR1 SNHLY and CDR2 FYNNEI. The CDR3 here is CASSERGGRGTGELFF. CDR3 bases: TGTGCCAGCAGTGAGCGGGGGGGAAGAGGAACCGGGGAGCTGTTTTTT.

In its sample, this clonotype was seen many times. The chain employs TRBV4-3 and TRBJ2-1, with 8 bases that match TRBD2. The CDR3 spans 15 residues. Per the germline V gene, CDR1 is LGHNA and CDR2 is YSLEER. The junction had 9 bases not matched to a gene; V was cut back by 4 bases and J by 7 bases. In nucleotides, the CDR3 is TGCGCCAGCAGCCGGGGACTAGGTTTAGGAAATGAGCAGTTCTTC. This encodes CASSRGLGLGNEQFF.

This clonotype was found a few times. The chain uses TRBV11-2 and TRBJ2-1; a possible D gene is TRBD2 (5 bases). Deletions cut 5 bases from V and 5 bases from J, with 10 bases between. This CDR3 has 13 residues. The germline gives CDR1 SGHAT, CDR2 FQNNGV. CDR3 in amino acids: CASSLREHNEQFF. In DNA, the CDR3 is TGTGCCAGCAGCCTTAGGGAGCACAATGAGCAGTTCTTC.

The V and J genes are TRBV9 and TRBJ2-3; D remains unclear. The CDR3 loop spans 13 amino acids. V lost 2 bases and J lost 4, with 8 bases in between. Germline CDR1 is SGDLS and CDR2 is YYNGEE. The CDR3 loop is CASSVGSPDTQYF. CDR3 sequence (DNA): TGTGCCAGCAGCGTTGGCAGCCCAGATACGCAGTATTTT.

This clonotype has a handful of counts. The DNA of the CDR3 is TGCAGCGTTCAGGGGGCTGCCTATGGCTACACCTTC. This gives the protein CSVQGAAYGYTF. The gene calls are TRBV29-1 and TRBJ1-2, with 8 bases that match TRBD1. Germline CDR1 and CDR2: SQVTM and ANQGSEA. The CDR3 is made up of 12 amino acids. V lost 5 bases, J lost 4 bases, and 3 bases stayed unmatched.

This sequence joins TRBV29-1 and TRBJ2-3; D remains unclear. The V and J ends lost 1 base and 3 bases respectively, with 8 bases between them. Germline loops: CDR1 SQVTM, CDR2 ANQGSEA. This CDR3 region has 13 residues. Here the CDR3 reads CSVEVLQTDTQYF. Written as DNA, the CDR3 is TGCAGCGTTGAAGTTCTCCAGACAGATACGCAGTATTTT.

The rearrangement joins TRBV18 to TRBJ2-2; TRBD1 might be the D (5 bases). This CDR3 contains 18 residues. The V gene lost 2 bases and the J gene lost 6 bases, with 22 bases spanning the gap. Per the germline V gene, CDR1 is KGHSH and CDR2 is LQKENI. The CDR3 coding sequence is TGTGCCAGCTCACCAGAGAACCTTATCGGCAGGGTCGCCGGGGAGCTGTTTTTT. Encoded protein: CASSPENLIGRVAGELFF. Drawing the rest from reference TRBV18 and TRBJ2-2, the complete variable domain is NAGVMQNPRHLVRRRGQEARLRCSPMKGHSHVYWYRQLPEEGLKFMVYLQKENIIDESGMPKERFSAEFPKEGPSILRIQQVVRGDSAAYFCASSPENLIGRVAGELFFGEGSRLTVL.

Only a few counts were recorded for this clonotype. This chain joins TRBV15 and TRBJ2-1; TRBD2 matches 9 bases. From germline, CDR1 is LNHNV and CDR2 YYDKDF (reference sequence). The ends lost 0 bases at V and 6 bases at J; junction bases unmatched: 9. There are 17 residues in the CDR3. In DNA, the CDR3 is TGTGCCACCAGCAGAGAAAGAGGACTAGCGACCTCCAATGAGCAGTTCTTC. Its protein product is CATSRERGLATSNEQFF.

This clonotype showed up many times. The chain couples TRBV20-1 to TRBJ2-3; the D gene is possibly TRBD2 (5 bases). CDR1 and CDR2 from the germline V gene are DFQATT and SNEGSKA (reference sequence). V was shortened by 2 bases and J by 3 bases, with 18 bases between the two germline ends. This CDR3 comprises 16 residues. CDR3 in amino acids: CSARRGGARLTDTQYF. In nucleotides, the CDR3 is TGCAGTGCTAGAAGAGGAGGCGCTCGACTGACAGATACGCAGTATTTT.